These 19 T cell receptor beta chains were sequenced from one sample in a study of T cell responses to AZD1222 COVID-19 vaccine. Method: immunoSEQ multiplex PCR; TCRdb's copy keeps in-frame clones and lacks some. The profile shows more than 95,000 clones, around 87% of them singletons. The material was peripheral blood, obtained on day 0 of AZD1222 vaccination. Every receptor here comes from an adult in good health.

The chain couples TRBV2 to TRBJ2-1, with 7 bases lining up with TRBD2. The CDR3 has 14 residues. Per germline, CDR1 SNHLY and CDR2 FYNNEI. The ends lost 6 bases at V and 3 bases at J; junction bases unmatched: 5. CDR3 sequence (DNA): TGTGCCAGCAGGCCATTAGCGGGCTACAATGAGCAGTTCTTC. Protein: CASRPLAGYNEQFF.

This chain links TRBV30 with TRBJ1-2; 7 bases map to TRBD1. V was clipped by 3 bases and J by 4 bases; unmatched bases: 5. CDR1 GTSNPN and CDR2 SVGIG come from the germline V gene (reference sequence). This CDR3 is built from 13 residues. CDR3 nucleotides: TGTGCCTGGAGCTTAACAGGGGCCTATGGCTACACCTTC. It is translated as CAWSLTGAYGYTF.

The chain links TRBV5-1 to TRBJ2-7; possible D gene TRBD2, 5 bases. There are 14 residues in the CDR3. The germline V gene has CDR1 SGHRS and CDR2 YFSETQ. V gave up 0 bases and J gave up 3 bases, with 10 bases separating them. In DNA form, the CDR3 reads TGCGCCAGCAGCTTGGAGCGGTGGAACTACGAGCAGTACTTC. Encoded protein: CASSLERWNYEQYF.

The rearrangement joins TRBV5-8 to TRBJ1-2, with 7 bases aligning to TRBD1. Germline trimming cut 4 bases from V and 8 bases from J; bases unmatched to any gene: 8. Germline V CDR1 and CDR2: SGHTS, YDEGEE. The CDR3 loop spans 13 amino acids. The CDR3 loop is CASSPTGSRGYTF. For the CDR3, the DNA is TGTGCCAGCAGCCCGACAGGGTCTAGGGGCTACACCTTC.

This chain connects TRBV10-3 to TRBJ1-4; TRBD1 matches at 7 bases. The ends lost 2 bases at V and 5 bases at J; junction bases unmatched: 5. CDR3 length equals 15 residues. Germline-derived CDR1 and CDR2 are ENHRY and SYGVKD. The CDR3 loop is CAISETGTANEKLFF. In DNA form, the CDR3 reads TGTGCCATCAGTGAGACCGGGACAGCGAATGAAAAACTGTTTTTT.

The chain is built from TRBV27 and TRBJ2-5, with 8 positions matching TRBD2. V trimming: 3 bases; J trimming: 1 base; junction bases outside the gene matches: 7. This CDR3 spans 16 amino acids. Germline assignment: CDR1 MNHEY and CDR2 SMNVEV (reference sequence). CDR3 in DNA: TGTGCCAGCAGTTTGCTTGCGGGAGGTCCCCAAGAGACCCAGTACTTC. This codes for CASSLLAGGPQETQYF.

The gene calls are TRBV12-3 or TRBV12-4 and TRBJ1-1; D unresolved. This CDR3 contains 13 residues. With 6 bases removed from V and 4 bases from J, the gap between germline ends came to 12 bases. The CDR3 DNA reads as TGTGCCAGCAGGGCGGGATCGGCCACTGAAGCTTTCTTT. Translating it yields CASRAGSATEAFF.

The genes are TRBV7-9 and TRBJ2-1; 7 bases align to TRBD2. The V gene end was trimmed by 8 bases and the J gene end by 7 bases; junction bases not matched to a gene: 17. This CDR3 comprises 16 residues. Germline CDR1 SEHNR, CDR2 FQNEAQ (reference sequence). The DNA for the CDR3 is TGTGCCAGCCGAGGGCAGGCTAGCGGCACTTGGAATGAGCAGTTCTTC. It specifies CASRGQASGTWNEQFF. The full variable domain, with the rest looked up from reference TRBV7-9 and TRBJ2-1, is DTGVSQNPRHKITKRGQNVTFRCDPISEHNRLYWYRQTLGQGPEFLTYFQNEAQLEKSRLLSDRFSAERPKGSFSTLEIQRTEQGDSAMYLCASRGQASGTWNEQFFGPGTRLTVL.

Of note for this clone: Relative to the germline gene, one junction end is altered; a read error may explain this. The rearrangement uses TRBV6-5 and TRBJ1-2; D remains unclear. Germline V lookup: CDR1 MNHEY, CDR2 SVGAGI. The CDR3 consists of 11 residues. CDR3 residues: CASSYSFLWVF. The CDR3 DNA is TGTGCCAGCAGTTACTCGTTTCTGTGGGTCTTC.

This chain connects TRBV5-1 to TRBJ2-5; possibly TRBD2 for D (5 bases). The V gene's germline CDR1 is SGHRS and CDR2 YFSETQ. The V gene lost 1 base and the J gene lost 5 bases, with 9 bases spanning the gap. There are 13 residues in the CDR3. CDR3 nucleotides: TGCGCCAGCAGCTTGAACGGGGATGAGACCCAGTACTTC. Translation: CASSLNGDETQYF. Variable domain in full (rest from reference TRBV5-1 and TRBJ2-5): KAGVTQTPRYLIKTRGQQVTLSCSPISGHRSVSWYQQTPGQGLQFLFEYFSETQRNKGNFPGRFSGRQFSNSRSEMNVSTLELGDSALYLCASSLNGDETQYFGPGTRLLVL.

The chain links TRBV5-6 to TRBJ1-5; possibly TRBD1 for D (5 bases). Germline V lookup: CDR1 SGHDT, CDR2 YYEEEE. Between the trimmed V and J ends, which lost 0 bases and 2 bases, there was a span of 12 bases. The CDR3 spans 16 residues. Here the CDR3 reads CASSLGAGGGNQPQHF. CDR3 sequence (DNA): TGTGCCAGCAGCTTGGGGGCGGGAGGGGGCAATCAGCCCCAGCATTTT. Complete variable domain (other parts from reference TRBV5-6 and TRBJ1-5): DAGVTQSPTHLIKTRGQQVTLRCSPKSGHDTVSWYQQALGQGPQFIFQYYEEEERQRGNFPDRFSGHQFPNYSSELNVNALLLGDSALYLCASSLGAGGGNQPQHFGDGTRLSIL.

The chain uses TRBV19 and TRBJ1-1; TRBD1 matches at 9 bases. The ends lost 4 bases at V and 7 bases at J; junction bases unmatched: 10. The CDR3 covers 15 residues. The germline V gene encodes CDR1 LNHDA and CDR2 SQIVND (reference sequence). CDR3 in amino acids: CASSSGDRAGVEAFF. The CDR3 bases are TGTGCCAGTAGTAGCGGGGACAGGGCGGGTGTTGAAGCTTTCTTT.

The rearrangement joins TRBV7-3 to TRBJ2-1; 12 positions agree with TRBD1. Germline trimming cut 5 bases from V and 8 bases from J; bases unmatched to any gene: 4. CDR3 size: 14 residues. Germline CDR1 SGHTA, CDR2 FQGTGA. This CDR3 is CASSKGQGADEQFF. In DNA form, the CDR3 reads TGTGCCAGCAGCAAGGGACAGGGGGCTGATGAGCAGTTCTTC. Supplemented by reference TRBV7-3 and TRBJ2-1, the full variable domain reads GAGVSQTPSNKVTEKGKYVELRCDPISGHTALYWYRQSLGQGPEFLIYFQGTGAADDSGLPNDRFFAVRPEGSVSTLKIQRTERGDSAVYLCASSKGQGADEQFFGPGTRLTVL.

The chain couples TRBV6-2 or TRBV6-3 to TRBJ2-7; D gene uncertain. The CDR3 extends over 11 amino acids. V was shortened by 6 bases and J by 2 bases, with 5 bases between the two germline ends. Germline assignment: CDR1 MNHEY and CDR2 SVGEGT. This CDR3 is CASSSAYEQYF. The CDR3 region has the DNA TGTGCCAGCAGCAGTGCCTACGAGCAGTACTTC.

V gene TRBV19 combines with J gene TRBJ2-7; perhaps TRBD2 as D (5 bases). V shed 9 bases and J shed 4 bases, with 10 bases lying between them. Germline CDR1 and CDR2: LNHDA and SQIVND (reference sequence). The CDR3 spans 11 residues. The CDR3 DNA reads as TGTGCCAGCGGGGTTGTTTACGAGCAGTACTTC. Translation: CASGVVYEQYF.

In this sample, this clone turned up once. The genes are TRBV3-1 (or the pseudogene TRBV3-2) and TRBJ2-3, with D possibly being TRBD2 (6 bases). The V and J ends lost 1 base and 8 bases respectively, with 13 bases between them. This CDR3 has 14 amino acids. Germline assignment: CDR1 LGHDT and CDR2 YNNKEL (reference sequence). This CDR3 is CASSQAERRGTQYF. CDR3 DNA sequence: TGTGCCAGCAGCCAAGCCGAGAGGCGGGGTACGCAGTATTTT.

The rearrangement links TRBV27 to TRBJ1-2, with D perhaps TRBD1 (6 bases). V lost 5 bases to trimming and J lost 4 bases, with 17 bases between them. Germline assignment: CDR1 MNHEY and CDR2 SMNVEV (reference sequence). This CDR3 is built from 15 residues. In DNA, the CDR3 is TGTGCCAGCAGTCCGATCGGACAGATCCTCTATGGCTACACCTTC. Translated, it gives CASSPIGQILYGYTF.

The chain joins TRBV5-1 to TRBJ2-3; 9 nucleotides line up with TRBD1. The CDR3 loop spans 16 amino acids. V shed 4 bases and J 2 bases; nucleotides not matched to a gene: 8. Germline CDR1 SGHRS, CDR2 YFSETQ. CDR3 sequence reads: CASSAEHRGPTDTQYF. Here the CDR3 DNA reads TGCGCCAGCAGCGCAGAACACAGGGGGCCCACAGATACGCAGTATTTT.

CDR3 in DNA: TGTGCCAGCAAACCGGGACAGCCGAATGAAAAACTGTTTTTT. This gives the protein CASKPGQPNEKLFF. This sequence joins TRBV27 and TRBJ1-4, with 7 positions matching TRBD1. CDR3 length equals 14 residues. Looked up from germline, CDR1 is MNHEY and CDR2 is SMNVEV (reference sequence). The V and J ends lost 7 bases and 5 bases, in that order; junction bases with no gene match: 7. Full variable domain (outside the CDR3, taken from reference TRBV27 and TRBJ1-4): EAQVTQNPRYLITVTGKKLTVTCSQNMNHEYMSWYRQDPGLGLRQIYYSMNVEVTDKGDVPEGYKVSRKEKRNFPLILESPSPNQTSLYFCASKPGQPNEKLFFGSGTQLSVL.